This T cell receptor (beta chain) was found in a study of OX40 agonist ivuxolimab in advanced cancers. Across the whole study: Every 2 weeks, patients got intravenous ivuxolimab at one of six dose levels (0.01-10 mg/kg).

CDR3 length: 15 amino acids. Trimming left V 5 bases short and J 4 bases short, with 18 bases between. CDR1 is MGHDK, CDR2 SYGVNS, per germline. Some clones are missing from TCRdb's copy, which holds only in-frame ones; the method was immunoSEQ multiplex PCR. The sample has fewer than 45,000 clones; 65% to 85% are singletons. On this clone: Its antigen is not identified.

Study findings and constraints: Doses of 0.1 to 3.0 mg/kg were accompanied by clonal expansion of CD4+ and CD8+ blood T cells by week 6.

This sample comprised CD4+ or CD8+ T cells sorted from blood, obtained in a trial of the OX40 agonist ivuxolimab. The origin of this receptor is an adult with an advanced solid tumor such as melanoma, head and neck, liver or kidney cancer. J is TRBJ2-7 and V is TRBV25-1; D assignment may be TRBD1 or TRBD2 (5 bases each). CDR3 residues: CASSQGGGSQYEQYF. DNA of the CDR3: TGTGCCAGCAGTCAGGGTGGGGGATCGCAATACGAGCAGTACTTC.